The present TCR beta chain was sequenced within a study of blood T cell repertoires in COVID-19. V shed 5 bases and J 4 bases; nucleotides not matched to a gene: 8. The germline V gene has CDR1 SGHAT and CDR2 FQNNGV. The CDR3 sequence is 15 residues long. How the authors handled the data: It was from reference gene primer amplification that nucleated cell counts were estimated. Assay: immunoSEQ multiplex PCR; the TCRdb copy retains only in-frame clones and omits some. From that table come the V and J calls and clone size; the DNA was used to work out D and trimming. In the table there are some 140,000 clones, around 85% of which are singletons.

The chain is built from TRBV11-2 and TRBJ2-3; 8 bases are a match to TRBD2. The TCR sequence derives from a human donor in a cohort sampled during active COVID-19. The source material was peripheral blood. CDR3 in DNA: TGTGCCAGCAGCACTTGGAGCGGGAGCGCAGATACGCAGTATTTT. Translating it yields CASSTWSGSADTQYF.